The 3 T cell receptor beta chains presented below share a single source sample, sequenced in a study of shared clonotypes between healthy human individuals. Clones were read by immunoSEQ multiplex PCR, and TCRdb kept only the in-frame ones, dropping some. In the table there are roughly 1 million clones, around 74% of which are singletons. Sequencing was carried out using memory CD4+ T cells sorted from blood. Subset meaning: CD45RA-negative fraction. These TCRs come from a man between 18 and 29 years old in good health.

The chain carries TRBV2 and TRBJ1-4, with D uncertain. The CDR3 runs 11 residues. Germline values: CDR1 SNHLY, CDR2 FYNNEI. V shed 7 bases and J shed 10 bases, with 10 bases lying between them. The CDR3 sequence: CASTGGLKLFF. In nucleotides, the CDR3 is TGTGCCAGCACAGGAGGTTTAAAACTGTTTTTT.

The sample holds many counts of this clone. CDR3 DNA: TGTGCCAGCCAGGGGACTCAAGTTCAGCCCCAGCATTTT. Translation: CASQGTQVQPQHF. The chain carries TRBV2 and TRBJ1-5; maybe TRBD1 (6 bases). Per the germline V gene, CDR1 is SNHLY and CDR2 is FYNNEI. The CDR3 is made up of 13 amino acids. V dropped 8 bases and J dropped 6 bases, with 14 bases sitting between them.

This clone is a singleton in its sample. The chain is built from TRBV11-2 and TRBJ2-7; D is perhaps TRBD1 or TRBD2 (5 bases each). V dropped 4 bases and J dropped 3 bases, with 19 bases sitting between them. This CDR3 is 16 amino acids long. CDR1 SGHAT and CDR2 FQNNGV come from the germline V gene. The CDR3 DNA reads TGTGCCAGCAGCTCCCTTCAGGGCGGGTCTCTCTACGAGCAGTACTTC. Protein: CASSSLQGGSLYEQYF.